This TCR beta chain is from a study of blood T cells in healthy people across ages. Through a sample-barcoded 5' primer and a J-beta primer mix, a second PCR was run for roughly 6 to 11 cycles. TCRdb passed the 5' RACE reads through MiXCR, listing each CDR3 protein once. In the table there are around 1,500,000 distinct CDR3 sequences, approximately 28% of which are singletons. J was trimmed by 6 bases and V by 1 base; bases with no gene match: 8. Germline-derived CDR1 and CDR2 are SGDLS and YYNGEE. The CDR3 contains 15 residues. Investigators took around 10 milliliters of peripheral blood from every donor. This clonotype occurred many times.

The sample comprised blood. This TCR derives from a woman in her 30s in good health. J is TRBJ1-2 and V is TRBV9; TRBD1 agrees at 8 bases. The CDR3 nucleotides read TGTGCCAGCAGCGTACTCCCGACAGGGGAGGATGGCTACACCTTC. Its protein is CASSVLPTGEDGYTF.